Listed here are 29 T cell receptor beta chains from one sample, sequenced in a study of CD8 T cells in Susac syndrome (dated by TCRdb to about 2019). The receptor library was made with the immunoSEQ multiplex PCR assay. RNA was extracted with the RNeasy kit and about 0.5 to 1 ug was reverse transcribed using random hexamers. TCRdb reprocessed the public reads (quality trimming at Q25 with fastp, clone calling with MiXCR) and kept in-frame beta chains. Each record represents a unique CDR3 protein, reported with the most common genes and DNA among its rows. This sample gives 65,000 to 100,000 distinct CDR3 sequences in total; about 96% of them show up just once. The ten largest clonotypes hold around 0.43% of the sample. Sequenced input: CD8+ T cells from PBMCs. Receptors were obtained from a human donor with Susac syndrome.

V is TRBV12-3 or TRBV12-4 and J is TRBJ2-5; 10 bases are a match to TRBD1. J gave up 5 bases and V 5 bases, and 8 bases lay outside the gene matches. The CDR3 is made up of 15 amino acids. CDR3 sequence: CASSPRQGAGETQYF. The CDR3, as DNA: TGTGCCAGCAGTCCTAGACAGGGGGCTGGTGAGACCCAGTACTTC.

The CDR3 loop reads CSASRDGEQFF. The CDR3 DNA reads TGCAGTGCTAGCAGGGATGGTGAGCAGTTCTTC. The chain is built from TRBV20-1 and TRBJ2-1; D is possibly TRBD1 (5 bases). Germline V lookup: CDR1 DFQATT, CDR2 SNEGSKA (reference sequence). The CDR3 is 11 residues long. The V end lost 3 bases, the J end lost 9 bases, and 9 bases lay between the germline ends.

This clonotype appeared a few times. The V and J genes are TRBV7-2 and TRBJ2-3, with D hard to call. From germline, CDR1 is SGHTA and CDR2 FQGNSA. The CDR3 is 14 residues long. With 4 bases removed from V and 3 bases from J, the gap between germline ends came to 11 bases. CDR3 amino acids: CASSSTGTTDTQYF. The CDR3 bases are TGTGCCAGCAGCTCGACCGGTACTACAGATACGCAGTATTTT.

The V call is TRBV5-6, the J call TRBJ2-7; D not resolved. Per germline, CDR1 SGHDT and CDR2 YYEEEE. The CDR3 is 14 residues long. Trimming took 0 bases from V and 2 from J, leaving 9 bases between them. The CDR3 DNA reads TGTGCCAGCAGCTTGGGGAACGGAGCCTACGAGCAGTACTTC. Translated: CASSLGNGAYEQYF.

Here the CDR3 reads CASSERGTTDTQYF. DNA for the CDR3: TGTGCCAGCAGTGAGCGGGGAACCACAGATACGCAGTATTTT. V usage is TRBV6-2 or TRBV6-3 and J usage is TRBJ2-3; 7 bases fit TRBD2. CDR3 length: 14 amino acids. Germline lookup yields CDR1 MNHEY and CDR2 SVGEGT. After removal of 5 bases from V and 2 bases from J, the junction contained 4 bases not matched to a gene.

V usage is TRBV5-6 and J usage is TRBJ2-7; maybe TRBD2 (5 bases). CDR3 length: 14 residues. Germline values: CDR1 SGHDT, CDR2 YYEEEE. The ends were cut back, 4 bases at V and 0 bases at J, with 11 bases in the middle. The CDR3 reads CASSLGGYSYEQYF. The CDR3 nucleotides read TGTGCCAGCAGCCTCGGAGGATACTCCTACGAGCAGTACTTC.

The chain combines TRBV9 with TRBJ2-5; maybe TRBD2 (7 bases). Germline loops: CDR1 SGDLS, CDR2 YYNGEE. V was trimmed by 0 bases and J by 4 bases, leaving 10 bases between them. This CDR3 is 14 amino acids long. Here the CDR3 reads CASSVGGGRETQYF. The CDR3 DNA sequence: TGTGCCAGCAGCGTAGGGGGGGGGCGAGAGACCCAGTACTTC.

The V and J genes are TRBV12-3 or TRBV12-4 and TRBJ2-5, with 12 positions matching TRBD2. The CDR3 runs to 15 residues. V dropped 5 bases and J dropped 1; count of bases not matched to a gene: 2. The CDR3 coding sequence is TGTGCCAGCAGTCTGACTAGCGGGAGCCAAGAGACCCAGTACTTC. It encodes CASSLTSGSQETQYF.

The rearrangement joins TRBV25-1 to TRBJ2-1; D might be TRBD1 (6 bases). The CDR3 has 15 amino acids. Trimming removed 5 bases at V and 3 bases at J, with 14 bases between. CDR1 MGHDK and CDR2 SYGVNS come from the germline V gene. The CDR3 nucleotides read TGTGCCAGCAGTCCTGGGACATCGGGCTACAATGAGCAGTTCTTC. Residues: CASSPGTSGYNEQFF.

The chain joins TRBV20-1 to TRBJ2-1; 12 bases agree with TRBD2. CDR3 length equals 14 residues. Trimming took 4 bases from V and 8 from J; bases not matched to a gene: 6. Per the germline V gene, CDR1 is DFQATT and CDR2 is SNEGSKA (reference sequence). Here the CDR3 reads CSAMLAGGPYEQFF. The DNA for the CDR3 is TGCAGTGCTATGCTAGCGGGAGGGCCCTATGAGCAGTTCTTC.

V gene TRBV20-1 combines with J gene TRBJ2-4, with D possibly TRBD2 on 6 matching bases. Germline CDR1 is DFQATT and CDR2 is SNEGSKA (reference sequence). The germline V and J ends were trimmed by 3 bases and 5 bases, with 20 bases remaining between them. The CDR3 is 16 residues long. In nucleotides, the CDR3 is TGCAGTGCTAGCCCCAGGTCCACCCGGAGGGAAAACATTCAGTACTTC. It codes for CSASPRSTRRENIQYF.

The J gene is TRBJ2-7, the V gene TRBV13; 12 nucleotides match TRBD2. V lost 2 bases and J lost 3; bases outside the gene matches: 2. Germline CDR1 PRHDT, CDR2 FYEKMQ (reference sequence). CDR3 length: 15 amino acids. CDR3 region: CASSLRTSGVYEQYV. CDR3 nucleotides: TGTGCCAGCAGCTTAAGGACTAGCGGGGTCTACGAGCAGTACGTC.

The chain joins TRBV7-9 to TRBJ2-7; tentatively, D is TRBD2 (5 bases). The CDR3 length is 13 residues. Germline V gene sequence: CDR1 SEHNR, CDR2 FQNEAQ (reference sequence). V was pared by 0 bases and J by 3 bases, with 6 bases between. This CDR3 is CASSLAEDYEQYV. The CDR3 DNA reads as TGTGCCAGCAGCTTAGCGGAGGACTACGAGCAGTACGTC.

The V and J genes are TRBV4-3 and TRBJ2-2; D is undetermined. Germline values: CDR1 LGHNA, CDR2 YSLEER. The CDR3 totals 16 residues. V lost 3 bases and J 0 bases, leaving 11 bases between the germline ends. The CDR3 sequence is CASSQGFGSNTGELFF. CDR3 DNA sequence: TGCGCCAGCAGCCAGGGGTTCGGATCGAACACCGGGGAGCTGTTTTTT.

The rearrangement joins TRBV9 to TRBJ2-3; D possibly corresponds to TRBD2 (6 bases). The germline gives CDR1 SGDLS, CDR2 YYNGEE. The CDR3 contains 15 residues. Trimming cost V 2 bases and J 2 bases, with 12 bases left between them. The CDR3 is CASSVDGSPTDTQYF. The CDR3 nucleotides are TGTGCCAGCAGCGTGGACGGGAGCCCCACAGATACGCAGTATTTT.

This chain links TRBV20-1 with TRBJ2-7; D gene uncertain. CDR3 length: 13 residues. Trimming took off 2 bases at V and 0 bases at J, with 8 bases between the two ends. The germline gives CDR1 DFQATT, CDR2 SNEGSKA (reference sequence). The CDR3 here is CSARSQSSYEQYF. CDR3 DNA sequence: TGCAGTGCTAGATCACAGAGCTCCTACGAGCAGTACTTC.

This clonotype has a single count. The rearrangement uses TRBV9 and TRBJ2-7, with 10 bases lining up with TRBD2. Germline CDR1 reads SGDLS; CDR2 reads YYNGEE. Germline trimming cut 7 bases from V and 6 bases from J; bases unmatched to any gene: 7. The CDR3 is 13 residues long. CDR3: CASQPGLAPEQYF. As DNA, the CDR3 is TGTGCCAGCCAACCGGGACTAGCGCCCGAGCAGTACTTC.

This clonotype was found once. The chain couples TRBV20-1 to TRBJ2-7, with no clear D. The CDR3 is 12 residues long. Per the germline V gene, CDR1 is DFQATT and CDR2 is SNEGSKA (reference sequence). With 6 bases removed from V and 1 base from J, the gap between germline ends came to 10 bases. This CDR3 reads CSAVFSSYEQYF. The CDR3 DNA is TGCAGTGCAGTTTTTAGTTCCTACGAGCAGTACTTC.

The chain links TRBV9 to TRBJ1-6; the D is unclear. Trimming took 4 bases from V and 10 from J, leaving 9 bases between them. This CDR3 spans 12 amino acids. The germline V gene encodes CDR1 SGDLS and CDR2 YYNGEE. The CDR3: CASSLSDSPLHF. CDR3 bases: TGTGCCAGCAGCCTTTCAGACTCACCCCTCCACTTT.

V usage is TRBV5-1 and J usage is TRBJ2-6; no definite D call. The CDR3 runs 16 residues. Germline CDR1 reads SGHRS; CDR2 reads YFSETQ. Trimming took 6 bases from V and 4 from J, leaving 17 bases between them. This CDR3 reads CASTLGMGSGANVLTF. CDR3 nucleotide sequence: TGCGCCAGCACCCTTGGAATGGGATCCGGGGCCAACGTCCTGACTTTC.

The chain employs TRBV7-2 and TRBJ2-7; D is possibly TRBD1 (6 bases). Deletions cut 0 bases from V and 2 bases from J, with 17 bases between. Germline V CDR1 and CDR2: SGHTA, FQGNSA. This CDR3 comprises 17 residues. The CDR3 here is CASSLAGVGTRTYEQYF. The DNA for the CDR3 is TGTGCCAGCAGCTTAGCGGGGGTTGGGACAAGAACCTACGAGCAGTACTTC.

The chain carries TRBV14 and TRBJ1-3, with D unresolved. Germline V gene sequence: CDR1 SGHDN, CDR2 FVKESK. This CDR3 is built from 16 residues. Trimming removed 0 bases from V and 3 bases from J, with 12 bases in between. CDR3 DNA sequence: TGTGCCAGCAGCCAAGAATCTCAAGGGAGTGGAAACACCATATATTTT. It yields the protein CASSQESQGSGNTIYF.

The chain is built from TRBV5-4 and TRBJ2-3; 8 nucleotides agree with TRBD2. The germline V gene encodes CDR1 SGHNT and CDR2 YYREEE (reference sequence). Losses at the gene ends were 4 bases for V and 3 bases for J; bases not matched to a gene: 1. CDR3 size: 13 residues. The CDR3 spells CASSERGTDTQYF. The CDR3 DNA is TGTGCCAGCAGCGAGCGGGGGACAGATACGCAGTATTTT.

The chain recombines TRBV15 with TRBJ2-6, with unresolved D. CDR3 length: 16 residues. The germline CDR1 and CDR2 sequences are LNHNV and YYDKDF (reference sequence). The V and J ends lost 1 base and 0 bases respectively, with 7 bases between them. The CDR3 loop reads CATSRASLSGANVLTF. DNA for the CDR3: TGTGCCACCAGCAGAGCCAGCCTCTCTGGGGCCAACGTCCTGACTTTC.

The chain employs TRBV7-2 and TRBJ1-2; 8 bases are shared with TRBD1. Trimming removed 5 bases from V and 8 bases from J; junction bases left unmatched: 10. From germline, CDR1 is SGHTA and CDR2 FQGNSA. The CDR3 has 14 amino acids. The CDR3 loop is CASSARTGFGGYTF. Here the CDR3 DNA reads TGTGCCAGCAGCGCACGGACAGGGTTCGGCGGCTACACCTTC.

This clonotype was counted a single time. This CDR3 reads CSVTREANNEQFF. The DNA of the CDR3 is TGCAGCGTTACGCGGGAGGCTAACAATGAGCAGTTCTTC. The chain uses TRBV29-1 and TRBJ2-1; 8 bases align to TRBD2. Germline loops: CDR1 SQVTM, CDR2 ANQGSEA. The CDR3 is 13 amino acids. After removal of 5 bases from V and 5 bases from J, the junction contained 5 bases not matched to a gene.

The J gene is TRBJ2-5, the V gene TRBV12-5; the match to TRBD1 covers 7 bases. The germline CDR1 and CDR2 sequences are LGHNT and FRNRAP. The CDR3 is 13 residues long. V was pared by 0 bases and J by 5 bases, with 0 bases of the junction left unmatched. CDR3 region: CASGLVGGETQYF. The CDR3 bases are TGTGCTAGTGGTTTGGTAGGGGGCGAGACCCAGTACTTC.

This chain joins TRBV4-3 and TRBJ2-7, with 7 bases that match TRBD1. With 5 bases clipped from V and 1 base from J, the junction kept 2 bases outside the gene matches. The CDR3 length is 13 residues. Per germline, CDR1 LGHNA and CDR2 YSLEER. The CDR3 DNA reads as TGCGCCAGCAGCTCGGGACAGTCCTACGAGCAGTACTTC. Amino acid sequence: CASSSGQSYEQYF.

This chain links TRBV20-1 with TRBJ1-5, with 7 bases lining up with TRBD1. The germline V gene encodes CDR1 DFQATT and CDR2 SNEGSKA (reference sequence). V was clipped by 6 bases and J by 3 bases; unmatched bases: 5. The CDR3 covers 13 residues. The CDR3 region is CSAEGTDNQPQHF. In DNA form, the CDR3 reads TGCAGTGCGGAGGGGACAGACAATCAGCCCCAGCATTTT.